One and the same sample provided the 27 T cell receptor beta chains below, sequenced in a study of blood T cell repertoires in COVID-19. Sequencing used immunoSEQ multiplex PCR; TCRdb keeps in-frame clones, though not all of them. Of a few hundred thousand clones listed, approximately 91% are singletons. Sequencing used peripheral blood. The receptor source for this set is a young man with active or convalescent COVID-19.

V and J are TRBV24-1 and TRBJ2-1; the D gene is possibly TRBD1 (6 bases). Trimming stripped 7 bases from V and 4 bases from J, with 13 bases between. Germline-derived CDR1 and CDR2 are KGHDR and SFDVKD. The CDR3 has 14 amino acids. The CDR3 DNA is TGTGCCACCAGCCTGACAGGCCTATACAATGAGCAGTTCTTC. Encoded protein: CATSLTGLYNEQFF.

The V call is TRBV21-1, the J call TRBJ1-2. TRBV21-1 is described as a pseudogene. The CDR3 is 14 residues long. The CDR3 nucleotides read TGTGCCAGCAGCAGTAGGGGGGGGAATTTTGGCTACACCTTC. Residues: CASSSRGGNFGYTF.

This chain connects TRBV6-6 to TRBJ2-5; 8 positions agree with TRBD2. CDR3 length: 16 residues. J was trimmed by 5 bases and V by 7 bases; bases with no gene match: 15. Germline CDR1 and CDR2: MNHNY and SVGAGI (reference sequence). The CDR3 reads CASTFTGGGKGETQYF. CDR3 in DNA: TGTGCCAGCACCTTTACGGGGGGGGGTAAGGGTGAGACCCAGTACTTC.

This clone appeared once. V and J are TRBV27 and TRBJ1-6; D not certain. The length of the CDR3 is 11 residues. Germline V gives CDR1 MNHEY, CDR2 SMNVEV (reference sequence). The V and J ends lost 9 bases and 7 bases respectively, with 7 bases between them. The CDR3, as DNA: TGTGCCAGAACTCTCAATTCACCCCTCCACTTT. It specifies CARTLNSPLHF.

The chain has TRBV3-1 (or the pseudogene TRBV3-2) and TRBJ2-5; 7 bases align to TRBD1. The CDR3 has 15 amino acids. CDR1 is LGHDT and CDR2 is YNNKEL in the germline V gene (reference sequence). V was pared by 5 bases and J by 5 bases, with 11 bases of the junction left unmatched. The CDR3 reads CASSGLRGIGETQYF. CDR3 sequence (DNA): TGTGCCAGCAGCGGTCTCAGGGGGATCGGGGAGACCCAGTACTTC.

The CDR3 nucleotides are TGCGCCAGCAGCTTGGACGGGGGGATCTCAGATACGCAGTATTTT. Amino acid sequence: CASSLDGGISDTQYF. This chain connects TRBV5-1 to TRBJ2-3, with 7 positions matching TRBD2. CDR3 size: 15 residues. J lost 4 bases, V lost 0 bases, and 5 bases had no gene match. CDR1 and CDR2 from the germline V gene are SGHRS and YFSETQ.

The chain employs TRBV3-1 (or the pseudogene TRBV3-2) and TRBJ1-2, with TRBD1 as a possible D gene (6 bases). V lost 0 bases and J 7 bases, leaving 12 bases between the germline ends. The CDR3 covers 14 residues. Germline V lookup: CDR1 LGHDT, CDR2 YNNKEL (reference sequence). CDR3 amino acids: CASSQDWAGAGYTF. The DNA of the CDR3 is TGTGCCAGCAGCCAAGATTGGGCAGGGGCTGGCTACACCTTC.

The genes are TRBV10-3 and TRBJ1-1; D is perhaps TRBD1 (6 bases). Germline CDR1 reads ENHRY; CDR2 reads SYGVKD. The CDR3 is 13 amino acids. With 7 bases removed from V and 1 base from J, the gap between germline ends came to 10 bases. CDR3 coding DNA: TGTGCCATCAAGGGACACCAGAACACTGAAGCTTTCTTT. It yields the protein CAIKGHQNTEAFF.

This rearrangement joins TRBV9 to TRBJ1-1, with no clear D. The length of the CDR3 is 13 residues. V gave up 4 bases and J gave up 0 bases, with 7 bases separating them. In germline, CDR1 is SGDLS, CDR2 YYNGEE. CDR3 sequence reads: CASSIQVNTEAFF. The CDR3 coding sequence is TGTGCCAGCAGCATCCAGGTGAACACTGAAGCTTTCTTT.

This clone was seen a handful of times. V gene TRBV27 combines with J gene TRBJ1-4; D gene uncertain. Germline V gives CDR1 MNHEY, CDR2 SMNVEV (reference sequence). The germline V and J ends were trimmed by 2 bases and 4 bases, with 5 bases remaining between them. This CDR3 spans 13 amino acids. The CDR3 region has the DNA TGTGCCAGCAGTTTACGACATAATGAAAAACTGTTTTTT. It specifies CASSLRHNEKLFF.

The chain uses TRBV29-1 and TRBJ2-1, with 9 bases lining up with TRBD2. The CDR3 has 15 residues. The germline gives CDR1 SQVTM, CDR2 ANQGSEA. V was pared by 8 bases and J by 10 bases, with 18 bases of the junction left unmatched. The CDR3 region has the DNA TGCAGCACCCTGAGGGCGGGGGGGCCCTTTGGAGAGCAGTTCTTC. Amino acid sequence: CSTLRAGGPFGEQFF.

The V call is TRBV19, the J call TRBJ2-2; 8 bases are a match to TRBD1. The CDR3 length is 14 residues. V lost 5 bases to trimming and J lost 7 bases; unmatched junction nucleotides: 6. The germline gives CDR1 LNHDA, CDR2 SQIVND (reference sequence). CDR3 protein: CASSPGGAYGELFF. The CDR3 DNA follows: TGTGCCAGTAGTCCAGGGGGCGCATACGGGGAGCTGTTTTTT.

This chain's CDR3 is CASSVVIGDTQYF. The CDR3 DNA reads TGTGCCAGCAGCGTAGTGATCGGAGATACGCAGTATTTT. The V and J genes are TRBV9 and TRBJ2-3, with D unresolved. Germline loops: CDR1 SGDLS, CDR2 YYNGEE. Trimming stripped 0 bases from V and 5 bases from J, with 7 bases between. The CDR3 loop spans 13 amino acids.

This chain links TRBV5-6 with TRBJ2-7; 9 bases line up with TRBD1. V lost 7 bases and J lost 0; bases outside the gene matches: 5. Germline-derived CDR1 and CDR2 are SGHDT and YYEEEE. This CDR3 spans 14 amino acids. In DNA, the CDR3 is TGTGCCAGCTCAGGACAGGGGCACTCCTACGAGCAGTACTTC. This translates into CASSGQGHSYEQYF.

The V and J genes are TRBV25-1 and TRBJ2-7, with 11 bases identical to TRBD1. The germline gives CDR1 MGHDK, CDR2 SYGVNS. This CDR3 region has 15 residues. The trim removed 4 bases at V and 0 bases at J, leaving 2 bases unmatched. The CDR3 is CASSGTGGASYEQYF. The CDR3, as DNA: TGTGCCAGCAGTGGGACAGGGGGCGCCTCCTACGAGCAGTACTTC.

V gene TRBV7-2 combines with J gene TRBJ1-1; D is unresolved. The length of the CDR3 is 14 residues. CDR1 and CDR2 from the germline V gene are SGHTA and FQGNSA. V lost 1 base, J lost 4 bases, and 10 bases lay in between. CDR3 sequence reads: CASSLGWGGTEAFF. Written as DNA, the CDR3 is TGTGCCAGCAGCTTAGGGTGGGGAGGCACTGAAGCTTTCTTT.

V and J are TRBV27 and TRBJ2-5; no reliable D call. V gave up 0 bases and J gave up 1 base, with 9 bases separating them. Germline loops: CDR1 MNHEY, CDR2 SMNVEV (reference sequence). The CDR3 is 15 residues long. The chain's CDR3 is CASSLSWQIQETQYF. The CDR3 nucleotides are TGTGCCAGCAGTTTATCGTGGCAGATCCAAGAGACCCAGTACTTC.

This rearrangement joins TRBV19 to TRBJ2-7; 7 bases align to TRBD1. J was trimmed by 0 bases and V by 3 bases; bases with no gene match: 5. This CDR3 is 15 amino acids long. The V gene's germline CDR1 is LNHDA and CDR2 SQIVND (reference sequence). The CDR3 loop reads CASSIRNRGSYEQYF. CDR3 in DNA: TGTGCCAGTAGTATCCGAAACAGGGGCTCCTACGAGCAGTACTTC.

The chain combines TRBV4-1 with TRBJ1-3; no firm D call. The CDR3 is made up of 17 amino acids. CDR1 is MGHRA and CDR2 is YSYEKL in the germline V gene. Trimming removed 1 base from V and 4 bases from J, with 17 bases in between. The CDR3 DNA is TGCGCCAGCAGCCAAGTCTTCCTACCCGCGGGGGGAAACACCATATATTTT. This gives the protein CASSQVFLPAGGNTIYF.

The chain links TRBV27 to TRBJ1-2; TRBD1 matches at 9 bases. The germline V gene encodes CDR1 MNHEY and CDR2 SMNVEV (reference sequence). J was trimmed by 4 bases and V by 6 bases; bases with no gene match: 3. The CDR3 runs 13 residues. CDR3 region: CASSEGQGYGYTF. The DNA for the CDR3 is TGTGCCAGCAGCGAGGGACAGGGCTATGGCTACACCTTC.

The chain recombines TRBV5-1 with TRBJ1-2, with D possibly being TRBD1 (6 bases). The CDR3 totals 14 residues. The V gene's germline CDR1 is SGHRS and CDR2 YFSETQ. V was clipped by 5 bases and J by 6 bases, with 17 bases between them. The DNA for the CDR3 is TGCGCCAGCAGAGAGTCACAGGGAGGGAATGGCTACACCTTC. It specifies CASRESQGGNGYTF. Using reference TRBV5-1 and TRBJ1-2 for the parts outside the CDR3, the full variable domain is KAGVTQTPRYLIKTRGQQVTLSCSPISGHRSVSWYQQTPGQGLQFLFEYFSETQRNKGNFPGRFSGRQFSNSRSEMNVSTLELGDSALYLCASRESQGGNGYTFGSGTRLTVV.

The chain is built from TRBV7-2 and TRBJ1-4, with D uncertain. Germline V gene data show CDR1 as SGHTA and CDR2 as FQGNSA. This CDR3 is built from 12 residues. The V and J ends lost 2 bases and 7 bases respectively, with 5 bases between them. The CDR3 reads CASSLTVEKLFF. The CDR3 coding sequence is TGTGCCAGCAGCTTAACAGTTGAAAAACTGTTTTTT.

V usage is TRBV12-3 or TRBV12-4 and J usage is TRBJ2-1; tentatively, D is TRBD2 (5 bases). V was shortened by 3 bases and J by 6 bases, with 9 bases between the two germline ends. The CDR3 covers 13 residues. In DNA form, the CDR3 reads TGTGCCAGCAGTTTGGAACGGGGCAATGAGCAGTTCTTC. Its protein product is CASSLERGNEQFF.

This chain links TRBV2 with TRBJ1-6; a weak D match, TRBD1 (6 bases). The V gene lost 7 bases and the J gene lost 5 bases, with 15 bases spanning the gap. The germline CDR1 and CDR2 sequences are SNHLY and FYNNEI. The CDR3 spans 15 residues. CDR3 sequence: CASKDRLTNNSPLHF. CDR3 bases: TGTGCCAGCAAAGACAGGTTGACCAATAATTCACCCCTCCACTTT.

The chain recombines TRBV5-4 with TRBJ1-4; tentative D call: TRBD1 (5 bases). This CDR3 is built from 18 residues. CDR1 SGHNT and CDR2 YYREEE come from the germline V gene (reference sequence). The V end was cut by 4 bases, the J end by 7 bases, with 26 bases between. DNA of the CDR3: TGTGCCAGCAGCCTCCGACCTGGACACCATCCAGAAGGTGAAAAACTGTTTTTT. Encoded protein: CASSLRPGHHPEGEKLFF.

The chain couples TRBV12-3 or TRBV12-4 to TRBJ2-5; the match to TRBD2 covers 7 bases. The CDR3 has 13 amino acids. V was pared by 2 bases and J by 4 bases, with 1 base of the junction left unmatched. The CDR3 nucleotides are TGTGCCAGCAGTTTACGCGGGGGAGAGACCCAGTACTTC. Translation gives CASSLRGGETQYF.

The chain employs TRBV5-1 and TRBJ1-5, with 12 bases matching TRBD1. Germline loops: CDR1 SGHRS, CDR2 YFSETQ. V shed 9 bases and J 6 bases; nucleotides not matched to a gene: 7. The CDR3 is made up of 14 amino acids. This CDR3 is CATPRDRGPQPQHF. CDR3 DNA: TGCGCCACCCCCAGGGACAGGGGGCCTCAGCCCCAGCATTTT.